These 22 T cell receptor beta chains were all obtained from the same sample, sequenced in a study of vaccination and CD4 T cells after COVID-19. Time point given: late sampling 161 to 241 days after vaccination in three convalescent patients. TCRdb independently ran MiXCR on the PCR reads; one entry per CDR3 protein. The top ten clones hold 5.8% of a sample with 25,000 to 35,000 distinct CDR3 sequences, approximately 49% of them seen once. The material was CD4+ T cells from blood, obtained about 7 months after SARS-CoV-2 vaccination. The source is a human donor who had recovered from COVID-19.

This chain connects TRBV27 to TRBJ2-1; the match to TRBD1 covers 9 bases. Germline values: CDR1 MNHEY, CDR2 SMNVEV (reference sequence). The CDR3 has 15 amino acids. V lost 6 bases, J lost 2 bases, and 5 bases stayed unmatched. The CDR3 DNA reads as TGTGCCAGCAGACCGGGACAGGGCACCTACAATGAGCAGTTCTTC. Amino acids: CASRPGQGTYNEQFF.

The rearrangement joins TRBV28 to TRBJ1-2; 9 positions agree with TRBD1. This CDR3 comprises 12 residues. The germline gives CDR1 MDHEN, CDR2 SYDVKM. The V gene end was trimmed by 3 bases and the J gene end by 12 bases; junction bases not matched to a gene: 5. The CDR3 is CASSFGTGRNTF. CDR3 bases: TGTGCCAGCAGTTTTGGGACAGGGCGGAACACCTTC.

The V gene is TRBV21-1, the J gene TRBJ1-5; TRBD1 is the table's D call, not checked against the DNA. TRBV21-1 is recorded as a pseudogene. This CDR3 is built from 18 residues. In DNA, the CDR3 is TGTGCCAGCAGCGCAAAGACCGACAGGGTTTGGCGCAATCAGCCCCAGCATTTT. Its translation is CASSAKTDRVWRNQPQHF.

This clonotype has a handful of counts. V usage is TRBV7-8 and J usage is TRBJ1-5; D remains unclear. Germline V gene data show CDR1 as SGHVS and CDR2 as FQNEAQ. This CDR3 region has 14 residues. V was trimmed by 1 base and J by 7 bases, leaving 11 bases between them. In nucleotides, the CDR3 is TGTGCCAGCAGCTTAGTGGTAAGCGAGCAGCCCCAGCATTTT. This sequence encodes CASSLVVSEQPQHF.

This clonotype showed up just a few times. V usage is TRBV7-2 and J usage is TRBJ1-2, with no clear D. The germline V gene encodes CDR1 SGHTA and CDR2 FQGNSA. V dropped 5 bases and J dropped 2 bases, with 9 bases sitting between them. The CDR3 runs 13 residues. CDR3 coding DNA: TGTGCCAGCAGCCCTCATATAAACTATGGCTACACCTTC. Protein product: CASSPHINYGYTF.

To note about this clonotype: One junction end does not reproduce the germline sequence, and a read error may be involved. The chain links TRBV7-7 to TRBJ1-1; D unresolved. There are 13 residues in the CDR3. Germline V gives CDR1 SSHAT, CDR2 FNYEAQ (reference sequence). For the CDR3, the DNA is TGTGCTAGCAGCTTCTCCCCCAATACTGAAGCTTTCTTT. This sequence encodes CASSFSPNTEAFF.

There are a few counts of this clonotype. V and J are TRBV20-1 and TRBJ1-1; D is undetermined. The CDR3 sequence is 13 residues long. V shed 3 bases and J shed 4 bases, with 12 bases lying between them. Germline V gene data show CDR1 as DFQATT and CDR2 as SNEGSKA (reference sequence). This CDR3 is CSARSASTTEAFF. The DNA of the CDR3 is TGCAGTGCTAGGTCGGCTTCAACCACTGAAGCTTTCTTT.

Notes on this clonotype: The DNA is omitted, as the CDR3 cannot be located on it reliably, and the CDR3 follows TCRdb's listing. V and J are TRBV7-3 and TRBJ2-7; no check of the table's D call, TRBD2, against the DNA was made. Including both end residues, the CDR3 is 23 amino acids long. Per the germline V gene, CDR1 is SGHTA and CDR2 is FQGTGA. This CDR3 reads CASSFYICSAREPGAGGVNEQYF.

This rearrangement joins TRBV20-1 to TRBJ2-7; tentatively, D is TRBD2 (5 bases). V was cut by 3 bases and J by 3 bases, with 21 bases left in between. Per the germline V gene, CDR1 is DFQATT and CDR2 is SNEGSKA (reference sequence). CDR3 length equals 16 residues. CDR3 nucleotides: TGCAGTGCTAGGGCCCCGAGGAGGCCATACTTCTACGAGCAGTACTTC. This translates into CSARAPRRPYFYEQYF.

The V and J genes are TRBV5-4 and TRBJ2-5; D may be TRBD1 (7 bases). Trimming removed 5 bases from V and 4 bases from J, with 12 bases in between. The CDR3 totals 13 residues. Germline V gene lookup returns CDR1 SGHNT and CDR2 YYREEE (reference sequence). The CDR3 DNA reads as TGTGCCAGCAGGAGACAGGGAGGAGAGACCCAGTACTTC. This gives the protein CASRRQGGETQYF.

The V gene is TRBV6-1, the J gene TRBJ2-1, with 11 nucleotides matching TRBD2. The J call could be wrong; TRBJ2-5 is a better fit for the DNA end. From germline, CDR1 is MNHNS and CDR2 SASEGT. The CDR3 consists of 16 residues. This CDR3 reads CASSEVLAGGLETQYF. CDR3 nucleotide sequence: TGTGCCAGCAGTGAAGTTCTAGCGGGAGGTTTGGAGACCCAGTACTTC.

This clonotype was detected only a few times. The V call is TRBV15, the J call TRBJ1-6, with unresolved D. Trimming removed 0 bases from V and 8 bases from J, with 5 bases in between. The CDR3 has 13 amino acids. Germline V gene lookup returns CDR1 LNHNV and CDR2 YYDKDF (reference sequence). The CDR3 here is CATSRDPYSPLHF. Written as DNA, the CDR3 is TGTGCCACCAGCAGAGACCCATATTCACCCCTCCACTTT.

The rearrangement uses TRBV29-1 and TRBJ2-1; D perhaps matches TRBD2 (6 bases). Germline lookup yields CDR1 SQVTM and CDR2 ANQGSEA. CDR3 size: 15 residues. With 7 bases removed from V and 0 bases from J, the gap between germline ends came to 16 bases. The CDR3 sequence is CSGGTLEGSYNEQFF. DNA of the CDR3: TGCAGCGGCGGGACCCTGGAGGGCTCCTACAATGAGCAGTTCTTC.

CDR3 protein: CASSESAGGPYHNEQFF. CDR3 sequence (DNA): TGTGCCAGCAGTGAATCGGCGGGAGGCCCGTATCACAATGAGCAGTTCTTC. V gene TRBV6-1 combines with J gene TRBJ2-1, with 8 bases matching TRBD2. The CDR3 sequence is 17 residues long. J was trimmed by 5 bases and V by 2 bases; bases with no gene match: 11. Germline CDR1 is MNHNS and CDR2 is SASEGT.

The V gene is TRBV4-1, the J gene TRBJ1-2, with 7 bases identical to TRBD1. In germline, CDR1 is MGHRA, CDR2 YSYEKL. After removal of 3 bases from V and 2 bases from J, the junction contained 6 bases not matched to a gene. CDR3 length equals 15 residues. The CDR3 DNA is TGCGCCAGCAGCCAGGGGGACAGCCTCAACTATGGCTACACCTTC. It yields the protein CASSQGDSLNYGYTF.

This clonotype has only a few counts. V gene TRBV7-2 combines with J gene TRBJ1-5, with TRBD1 as a possible D gene (6 bases). V lost 4 bases, J lost 3 bases, and 10 bases lay in between. Germline assignment: CDR1 SGHTA and CDR2 FQGNSA. This CDR3 contains 14 residues. CDR3 nucleotide sequence: TGTGCCAGCAGCTCCGGGACAATCAATCAGCCCCAGCATTTT. This sequence encodes CASSSGTINQPQHF.

In its sample, this clonotype was seen a few times. The chain uses TRBV6-1 and TRBJ1-2; 7 bases fit TRBD1. Germline V gene sequence: CDR1 MNHNS, CDR2 SASEGT. V was clipped by 5 bases and J by 5 bases; unmatched bases: 8. This CDR3 contains 14 residues. The CDR3 is CASSLRTGEYGYTF. CDR3 in DNA: TGTGCCAGCAGTCTACGGACAGGAGAGTATGGCTACACCTTC.

For the CDR3, the DNA is TGTGCCAGCAGCGCGCCGGGACAGGGCAATGAAGCTTTCTTT. The encoded protein is CASSAPGQGNEAFF. The chain carries TRBV6-1 and TRBJ1-1, with 9 positions matching TRBD1. This CDR3 comprises 14 residues. The germline V gene has CDR1 MNHNS and CDR2 SASEGT. Trimming at V came to 6 bases and at J to 7 bases, leaving 9 bases not matched to a gene.

The chain is built from TRBV20-1 and TRBJ1-1, with TRBD1 matching 7 bases. This CDR3 comprises 11 residues. In germline, CDR1 is DFQATT, CDR2 SNEGSKA (reference sequence). CDR3 sequence reads: CRGQMNTEAFF. DNA of the CDR3: TGCAGGGGACAGATGAACACTGAAGCTTTCTTT.

The V and J genes are TRBV20-1 and TRBJ2-5; 7 bases align to TRBD2. CDR3 size: 14 residues. Trimming took 0 bases from V and 4 from J; bases not matched to a gene: 5. Germline lookup yields CDR1 DFQATT and CDR2 SNEGSKA (reference sequence). The DNA of the CDR3 is TGCAGTGCTAGAGATCCTAGCGGACGAGAGACCCAGTACTTC. Residues: CSARDPSGRETQYF.

This clonotype has a single count. This chain links TRBV4-1 with TRBJ1-1; 7 nucleotides align to TRBD1. Germline V gene lookup returns CDR1 MGHRA and CDR2 YSYEKL. The CDR3 contains 14 residues. V gave up 1 base and J gave up 7 bases; unmatched junction bases: 6. The CDR3 DNA follows: TGCGCCAGCAGCCAAGCAGGGACAGATAGTGAAGCTTTCTTT. It yields the protein CASSQAGTDSEAFF.

The chain links TRBV6-1 to TRBJ1-1, with D uncertain. Germline assignment: CDR1 MNHNS and CDR2 SASEGT. This CDR3 comprises 12 residues. Trimming took off 4 bases at V and 7 bases at J, with 10 bases between the two ends. CDR3 bases: TGTGCCAGCAGTGTGGTAGGGTTTGAAGCTTTCTTT. Residues: CASSVVGFEAFF.